A single sample gave rise to the 24 T cell receptor beta chains below, sequenced in a study of T cells in Graves' hyperthyroidism and ophthalmopathy. RNA transcripts gave rise to amplified TCR beta CDR3 regions. Using the HTBI primer set, a first-round RT-PCR was run on the TCR CDR3. TCRdb re-called the multiplex PCR reads through MiXCR, storing one row per CDR3 protein. The sample has 650,000 to 700,000 distinct CDR3 sequences; around 15% are singletons. Specimen: blood. All receptors come from a man aged 45-65 years with Graves' hyperthyroidism.

The chain uses TRBV4-1 and TRBJ1-1, with D hard to call. CDR3 length: 15 amino acids. The germline V gene encodes CDR1 MGHRA and CDR2 YSYEKL. V was trimmed by 2 bases and J by 0 bases, leaving 10 bases between them. CDR3 sequence: CASSQINGLNTEAFF. The CDR3 DNA follows: TGCGCCAGCAGCCAAATAAACGGGTTGAACACTGAAGCTTTCTTT.

This clonotype was counted once. V usage is TRBV4-3 and J usage is TRBJ2-1; 10 bases line up with TRBD2. Germline CDR1 LGHNA, CDR2 YSLEER. This CDR3 region has 17 residues. V gave up 3 bases and J gave up 3 bases; unmatched junction bases: 8. CDR3 bases: TGCGCCAGCAGCCAGACCCTCGGACTAGCGGACTACAATGAGCAGTTCTTC. It encodes CASSQTLGLADYNEQFF.

This clonotype was recorded many times. This sequence joins TRBV27 and TRBJ2-7; D might be TRBD2 (6 bases). Looked up from germline, CDR1 is MNHEY and CDR2 is SMNVEV (reference sequence). Trimming shortened V by 10 bases and J by 3 bases, and 25 bases separated the two germline ends. The CDR3 spans 16 residues. CDR3 region: CAIAGPGRESGYEQYF. CDR3 DNA sequence: TGTGCCATCGCGGGACCGGGCAGGGAGTCCGGCTACGAGCAGTACTTC.

This clonotype was seen more than once but under ten times. CDR3 DNA: TGTGCCAGTAGGTTCCTTAGCGGGAGAAGCACAGATACGCAGTATTTT. Its protein product is CASRFLSGRSTDTQYF. The chain combines TRBV19 with TRBJ2-3; 9 nucleotides align to TRBD2. Germline trimming cut 6 bases from V and 0 bases from J; bases unmatched to any gene: 7. The CDR3 loop spans 16 amino acids. Germline V gene sequence: CDR1 LNHDA, CDR2 SQIVND (reference sequence).

The chain carries TRBV28 and TRBJ2-4, with a tentative D call TRBD1 (6 bases). Germline loops: CDR1 MDHEN, CDR2 SYDVKM. The CDR3 is made up of 16 amino acids. V was clipped by 5 bases and J by 2 bases, with 16 bases between them. This CDR3 reads CASSQQGFGTKNIQYF. As DNA, the CDR3 is TGTGCCAGCAGTCAACAGGGATTTGGAACCAAAAACATTCAGTACTTC.

The rearrangement joins TRBV7-9 to TRBJ1-1, with D possibly matching TRBD1 (6 bases). Trimming stripped 5 bases from V and 1 base from J, with 14 bases between. The CDR3 is 15 residues long. Germline CDR1 reads SEHNR; CDR2 reads FQNEAQ (reference sequence). The CDR3 bases are TGTGCCAGCAGCCCGAGACAGGTTTCGAACACTGAAGCTTTCTTT. As protein: CASSPRQVSNTEAFF.

This chain connects TRBV29-1 to TRBJ2-7; 11 nucleotides match TRBD2. V shed 7 bases, J shed 2 bases, and the junction held 7 bases outside the gene matches. The germline V gene encodes CDR1 SQVTM and CDR2 ANQGSEA. The CDR3 has 14 amino acids. The CDR3 nucleotides read TGCAGCGCCAGACTAGCGGGAAAGACCTACGAGCAGTACTTC. As protein: CSARLAGKTYEQYF.

This clonotype was counted at least ten times. The chain links TRBV20-1 to TRBJ2-1; D remains ambiguous. Germline CDR1 is DFQATT and CDR2 is SNEGSKA (reference sequence). Trimming took 0 bases from V and 4 from J, leaving 7 bases between them. The CDR3 is 13 amino acids. CDR3 coding DNA: TGCAGTGCTAGAGATACAAGGTACAATGAGCAGTTCTTC. Protein: CSARDTRYNEQFF.

This clonotype was observed many times. The CDR3 loop is CASKLLAPMGNEQFF. CDR3 bases: TGTGCCAGCAAACTCCTAGCCCCGATGGGTAATGAGCAGTTCTTC. The J gene is TRBJ2-1, the V gene TRBV2, with D perhaps TRBD2 (5 bases). Germline lookup yields CDR1 SNHLY and CDR2 FYNNEI. V lost 7 bases to trimming and J lost 7 bases, with 20 bases between them. The length of the CDR3 is 15 residues.

The sample holds many counts of this clonotype. The gene calls are TRBV6-2 or TRBV6-3 and TRBJ2-7, with D perhaps matching TRBD2 (6 bases). Trimming cost V 2 bases and J 0 bases, with 14 bases left between them. CDR1 and CDR2 (germline): MNHEY, SVGEGT. The CDR3 sequence is 16 residues long. CDR3 in DNA: TGTGCCAGCAGTTACCCTATGCGGGGCTTCTCCTACGAGCAGTACTTC. It is translated as CASSYPMRGFSYEQYF.

There are many counts of this clonotype. This chain connects TRBV20-1 to TRBJ2-1, with 8 bases that match TRBD1. Germline-derived CDR1 and CDR2 are DFQATT and SNEGSKA (reference sequence). The CDR3 length is 15 residues. Trimming cost V 0 bases and J 6 bases; bases outside gene matches: 7. The CDR3 region has the DNA TGCAGTGCTAGAGATCCAGGGGGCGTGGGCAATGAGCAGTTCTTC. Its protein product is CSARDPGGVGNEQFF.

The sample holds many counts of this clonotype. The chain combines TRBV7-3 with TRBJ2-2; D gene uncertain. The CDR3 contains 17 residues. V was cut by 5 bases and J by 1 base, with 17 bases left in between. Germline lookup yields CDR1 SGHTA and CDR2 FQGTGA. CDR3 protein: CASSLRPAWLNTGELFF. DNA for the CDR3: TGTGCCAGCAGCCTACGCCCAGCGTGGCTGAACACCGGGGAGCTGTTTTTT. Based on the CDR3 plus reference TRBV7-3 and TRBJ2-2, the full variable domain is GAGVSQTPSNKVTEKGKYVELRCDPISGHTALYWYRQSLGQGPEFLIYFQGTGAADDSGLPNDRFFAVRPEGSVSTLKIQRTERGDSAVYLCASSLRPAWLNTGELFFGEGSRLTVL.

This clonotype was found a few times. The V gene is TRBV6-1, the J gene TRBJ2-3; no clear D gene. The germline gives CDR1 MNHNS, CDR2 SASEGT. CDR3 length: 14 amino acids. V lost 2 bases and J 0 bases, leaving 6 bases between the germline ends. CDR3 sequence: CASSEQGSTDTQYF. The CDR3 bases are TGTGCCAGCAGTGAACAAGGAAGCACAGATACGCAGTATTTT.

This clonotype was picked up a small number of times. The chain couples TRBV4-1 to TRBJ2-3; 7 bases line up with TRBD1. CDR3 length: 15 residues. Trimming at V came to 1 base and at J to 0 bases, leaving 1 base not matched to a gene. CDR1 MGHRA and CDR2 YSYEKL come from the germline V gene. CDR3 residues: CASSQGDSSTDTQYF. The CDR3 DNA follows: TGCGCCAGCAGCCAAGGGGACAGCAGCACAGATACGCAGTATTTT.

This clonotype was observed at least ten times. The chain links TRBV20-1 to TRBJ1-2, with D tentatively TRBD1 (6 bases). V was cut by 3 bases and J by 4 bases, with 15 bases left in between. CDR1 DFQATT and CDR2 SNEGSKA come from the germline V gene (reference sequence). This CDR3 has 14 residues. The CDR3 is CSASLPSGAYGYTF. The CDR3 DNA is TGCAGTGCTAGTCTCCCATCAGGGGCCTATGGCTACACCTTC.

There are many counts of this clonotype. This chain connects TRBV7-9 to TRBJ2-7; D unresolved. The CDR3 is made up of 11 amino acids. Germline V gene sequence: CDR1 SEHNR, CDR2 FQNEAQ (reference sequence). V was clipped by 5 bases and J by 3 bases, with 5 bases between them. Here the CDR3 reads CASSPFYEQYF. The CDR3 nucleotides read TGTGCCAGCAGCCCTTTCTACGAGCAGTACTTC.

The chain carries TRBV6-1 and TRBJ2-1; 12 positions match TRBD2. The CDR3 length is 15 residues. V lost 7 bases, J lost 6 bases, and 7 bases stayed unmatched. Per the germline V gene, CDR1 is MNHNS and CDR2 is SASEGT. The CDR3 loop is CASTDLAGGINEQFF. DNA of the CDR3: TGTGCCAGCACCGATCTAGCGGGGGGGATCAATGAGCAGTTCTTC.

The J gene is TRBJ2-4, the V gene TRBV7-2; tentatively, D is TRBD2 (6 bases). V lost 5 bases to trimming and J lost 4 bases, with 15 bases between them. The V gene's germline CDR1 is SGHTA and CDR2 FQGNSA. The CDR3 sequence is 15 residues long. This CDR3 reads CASSAGWGEKNIQYF. CDR3 nucleotide sequence: TGTGCCAGCAGCGCCGGTTGGGGGGAAAAAAACATTCAGTACTTC.

This clonotype appeared many times. The genes are TRBV7-2 and TRBJ2-5; maybe TRBD1 (5 bases). The CDR3 has 14 residues. The germline CDR1 and CDR2 sequences are SGHTA and FQGNSA. V was shortened by 3 bases and J by 0 bases, with 8 bases between the two germline ends. The CDR3 spells CASSFWGYQETQYF. The CDR3, as DNA: TGTGCCAGCAGCTTTTGGGGCTACCAAGAGACCCAGTACTTC.

This clonotype was seen many times. The CDR3 loop is CASAWVRNEQFF. The CDR3 region has the DNA TGTGCCAGCGCCTGGGTGAGGAACGAGCAGTTCTTC. The chain is built from TRBV27 and TRBJ2-1; D uncertain. The germline V and J ends were trimmed by 8 bases and 10 bases, with 15 bases remaining between them. The V gene's germline CDR1 is MNHEY and CDR2 SMNVEV (reference sequence). The CDR3 totals 12 residues.

The rearrangement links TRBV5-4 to TRBJ2-7, with TRBD1 matching 9 bases. This CDR3 region has 15 residues. Germline trimming cut 4 bases from V and 0 bases from J; bases unmatched to any gene: 5. Germline CDR1 and CDR2: SGHNT and YYREEE (reference sequence). In DNA form, the CDR3 reads TGTGCCAGCAGCGACAGGGGGAGTCCCTCCTACGAGCAGTACTTC. This codes for CASSDRGSPSYEQYF.

This clonotype was detected many times. One end of the junction fails to match germline, which may point to a read error. V and J are TRBV7-9 and TRBJ2-3, with D possibly being TRBD2 (5 bases). The germline CDR1 and CDR2 sequences are SEHNR and FQNEAQ (reference sequence). This CDR3 has 18 amino acids. CDR3 amino acids: CASRLVPPTRSGTDTQYF. Here the CDR3 DNA reads TGTGCCAGCAGATTAGTCCCGCCCACTAGGTCTGGCACAGATACGCAGTATTTT.

V is TRBV20-1 and J is TRBJ2-7; D is unresolved. The CDR3 sequence is 12 residues long. Germline V lookup: CDR1 DFQATT, CDR2 SNEGSKA (reference sequence). V was cut by 3 bases and J by 6 bases, with 12 bases left in between. The CDR3 DNA is TGCAGTGCTAGCCAGGCGGCAGTCGAGCAGTACTTC. Translation gives CSASQAAVEQYF.

The chain carries TRBV19 and TRBJ1-5; D remains ambiguous. CDR1 and CDR2 from the germline V gene are LNHDA and SQIVND (reference sequence). Trimming shortened V by 8 bases and J by 4 bases, and 3 bases separated the two germline ends. The CDR3 extends over 10 amino acids. The CDR3, as DNA: TGTGCCAGTGGAAATCAGCCCCAGCATTTT. Translation: CASGNQPQHF.